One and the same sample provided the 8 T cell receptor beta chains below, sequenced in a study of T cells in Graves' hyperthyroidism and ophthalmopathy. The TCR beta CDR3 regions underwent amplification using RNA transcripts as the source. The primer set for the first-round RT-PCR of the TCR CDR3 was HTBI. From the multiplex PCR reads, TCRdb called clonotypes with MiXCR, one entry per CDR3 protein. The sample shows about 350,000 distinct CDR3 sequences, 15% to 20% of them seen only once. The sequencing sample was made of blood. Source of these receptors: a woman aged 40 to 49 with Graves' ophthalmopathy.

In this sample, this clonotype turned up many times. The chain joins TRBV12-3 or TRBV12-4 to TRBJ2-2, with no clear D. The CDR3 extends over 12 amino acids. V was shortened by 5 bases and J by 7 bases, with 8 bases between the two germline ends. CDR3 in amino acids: CASSHRVGELFF. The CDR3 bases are TGTGCCAGCAGTCATAGAGTCGGGGAGCTGTTTTTT.

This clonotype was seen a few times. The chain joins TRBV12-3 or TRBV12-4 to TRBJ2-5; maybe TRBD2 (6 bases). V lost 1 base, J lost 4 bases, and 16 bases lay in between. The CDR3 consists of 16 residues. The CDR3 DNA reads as TGTGCCAGCAGTTTAGATCCTAGCGCGGCGGGAGAGACCCAGTACTTC. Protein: CASSLDPSAAGETQYF.

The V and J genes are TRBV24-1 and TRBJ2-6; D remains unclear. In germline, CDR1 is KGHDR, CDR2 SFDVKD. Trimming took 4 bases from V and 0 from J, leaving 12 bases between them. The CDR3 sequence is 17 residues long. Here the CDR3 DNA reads TGTGCCACCAGTGACCCTCCCGTGCTCTCTGGGGCCAACGTCCTGACTTTC. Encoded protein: CATSDPPVLSGANVLTF.

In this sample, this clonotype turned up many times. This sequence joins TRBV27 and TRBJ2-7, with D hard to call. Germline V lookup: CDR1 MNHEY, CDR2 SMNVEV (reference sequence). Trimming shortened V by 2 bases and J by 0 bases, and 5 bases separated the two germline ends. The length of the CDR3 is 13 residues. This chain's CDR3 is CASSLTDSYEQYF. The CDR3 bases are TGTGCCAGCAGTTTAACAGACTCCTACGAGCAGTACTTC.

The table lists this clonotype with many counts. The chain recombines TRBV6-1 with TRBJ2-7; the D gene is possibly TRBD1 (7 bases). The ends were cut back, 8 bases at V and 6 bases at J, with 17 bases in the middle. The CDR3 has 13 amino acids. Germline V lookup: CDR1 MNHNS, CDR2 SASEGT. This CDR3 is CASGRGLGSEQYF. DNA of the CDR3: TGTGCCAGCGGAAGGGGGCTCGGGAGCGAGCAGTACTTC.

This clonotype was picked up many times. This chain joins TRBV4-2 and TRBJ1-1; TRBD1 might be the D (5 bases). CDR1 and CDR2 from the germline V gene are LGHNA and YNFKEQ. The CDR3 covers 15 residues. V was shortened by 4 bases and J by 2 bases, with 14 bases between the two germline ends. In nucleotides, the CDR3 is TGTGCCAGCAGCCGTCCGGGACGGGGCAACACTGAAGCTTTCTTT. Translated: CASSRPGRGNTEAFF.

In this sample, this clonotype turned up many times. The CDR3 region is CASSLNGGTQETQYF. The CDR3 region has the DNA TGCGCCAGCAGCTTAAACGGCGGGACTCAAGAGACCCAGTACTTC. The chain carries TRBV5-1 and TRBJ2-5; TRBD2 might be the D (6 bases). The CDR3 is made up of 15 amino acids. The V gene lost 2 bases and the J gene lost 2 bases, with 13 bases spanning the gap. The germline V gene encodes CDR1 SGHRS and CDR2 YFSETQ.

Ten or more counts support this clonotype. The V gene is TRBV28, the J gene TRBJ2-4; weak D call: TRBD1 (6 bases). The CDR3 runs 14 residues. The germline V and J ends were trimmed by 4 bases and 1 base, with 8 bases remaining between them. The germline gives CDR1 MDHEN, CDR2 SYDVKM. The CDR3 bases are TGTGCCAGCAGTTCCGACAGGGCCAAAAACATTCAGTACTTC. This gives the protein CASSSDRAKNIQYF. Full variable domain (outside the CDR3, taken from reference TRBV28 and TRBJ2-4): DVKVTQSSRYLVKRTGEKVFLECVQDMDHENMFWYRQDPGLGLRLIYFSYDVKMKEKGDIPEGYSVSREKKERFSLILESASTNQTSMYLCASSSDRAKNIQYFGAGTRLSVL.